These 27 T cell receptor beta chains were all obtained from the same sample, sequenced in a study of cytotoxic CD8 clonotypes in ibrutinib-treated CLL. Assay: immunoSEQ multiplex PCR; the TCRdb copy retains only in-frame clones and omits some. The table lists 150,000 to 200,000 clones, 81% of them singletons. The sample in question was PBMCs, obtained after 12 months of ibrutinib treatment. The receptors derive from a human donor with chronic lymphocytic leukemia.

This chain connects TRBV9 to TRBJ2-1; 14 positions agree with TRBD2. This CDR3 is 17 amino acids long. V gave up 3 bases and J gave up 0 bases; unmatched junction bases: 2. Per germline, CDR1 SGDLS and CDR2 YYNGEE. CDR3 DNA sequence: TGTGCCAGCAGCGCCGGGACTAGCGGGGGCTCCTACAATGAGCAGTTCTTC. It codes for CASSAGTSGGSYNEQFF.

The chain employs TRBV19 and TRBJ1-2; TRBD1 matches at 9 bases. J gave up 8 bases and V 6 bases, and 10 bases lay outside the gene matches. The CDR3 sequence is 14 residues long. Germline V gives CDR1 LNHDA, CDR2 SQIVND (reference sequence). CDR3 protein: CASSSGTGWSGYTF. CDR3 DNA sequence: TGTGCCAGTAGCTCCGGGACAGGGTGGAGCGGCTACACCTTC.

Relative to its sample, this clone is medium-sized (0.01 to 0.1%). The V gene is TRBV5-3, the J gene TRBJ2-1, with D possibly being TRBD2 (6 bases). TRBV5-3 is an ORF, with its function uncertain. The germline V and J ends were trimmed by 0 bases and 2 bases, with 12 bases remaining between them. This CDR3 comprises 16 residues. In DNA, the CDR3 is TGTGCCAGAAGCTTGGACTTGGGACTTACCTACAATGAGCAGTTCTTC. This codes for CARSLDLGLTYNEQFF.

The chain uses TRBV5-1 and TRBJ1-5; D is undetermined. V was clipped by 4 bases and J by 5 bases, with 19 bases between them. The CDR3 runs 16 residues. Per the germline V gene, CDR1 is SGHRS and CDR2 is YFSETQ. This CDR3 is CASSPNPRGGHQPQHF. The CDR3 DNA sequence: TGCGCCAGCAGCCCCAACCCCCGGGGAGGGCATCAGCCCCAGCATTTT. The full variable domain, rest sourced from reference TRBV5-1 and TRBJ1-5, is KAGVTQTPRYLIKTRGQQVTLSCSPISGHRSVSWYQQTPGQGLQFLFEYFSETQRNKGNFPGRFSGRQFSNSRSEMNVSTLELGDSALYLCASSPNPRGGHQPQHFGDGTRLSIL.

The CDR3 coding sequence is TGTGCCAGCAAAGAGACAGGGTCGGGCTACACCTTC. This codes for CASKETGSGYTF. The chain employs TRBV27 and TRBJ1-2; 7 bases map to TRBD1. V lost 7 bases, J lost 8 bases, and 7 bases stayed unmatched. Per germline, CDR1 MNHEY and CDR2 SMNVEV (reference sequence). The CDR3 covers 12 residues.

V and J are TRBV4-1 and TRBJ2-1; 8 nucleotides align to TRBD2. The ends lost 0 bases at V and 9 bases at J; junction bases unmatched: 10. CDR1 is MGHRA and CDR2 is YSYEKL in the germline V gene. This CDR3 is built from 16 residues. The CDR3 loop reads CASSQESSGRRPEQFF. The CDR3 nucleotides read TGCGCCAGCAGCCAAGAGTCCAGCGGGAGACGCCCTGAGCAGTTCTTC.

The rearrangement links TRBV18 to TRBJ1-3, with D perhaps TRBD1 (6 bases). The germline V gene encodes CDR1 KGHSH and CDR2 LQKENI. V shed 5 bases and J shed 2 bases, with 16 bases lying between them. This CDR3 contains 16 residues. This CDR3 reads CASSSPQGGTGNTIYF. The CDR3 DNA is TGTGCCAGCTCATCCCCCCAAGGGGGTACTGGAAACACCATATATTTT.

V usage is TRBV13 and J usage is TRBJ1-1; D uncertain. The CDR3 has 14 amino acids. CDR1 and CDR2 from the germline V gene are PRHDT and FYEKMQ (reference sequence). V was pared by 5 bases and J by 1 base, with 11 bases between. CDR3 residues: CASSPRTKNTEAFF. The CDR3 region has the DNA TGTGCCAGCAGCCCCCGGACGAAGAACACTGAAGCTTTCTTT.

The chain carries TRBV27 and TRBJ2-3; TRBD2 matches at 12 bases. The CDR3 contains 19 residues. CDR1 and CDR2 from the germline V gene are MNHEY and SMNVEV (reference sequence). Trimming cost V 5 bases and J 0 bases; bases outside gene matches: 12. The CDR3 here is CASSRITSGGRGSTDTQYF. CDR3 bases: TGTGCCAGCAGTCGAATCACTAGCGGGGGGCGGGGTAGCACAGATACGCAGTATTTT.

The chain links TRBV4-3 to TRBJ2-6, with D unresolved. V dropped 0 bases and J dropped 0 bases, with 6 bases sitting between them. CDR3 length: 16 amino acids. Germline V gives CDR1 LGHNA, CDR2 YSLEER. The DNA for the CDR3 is TGCGCCAGCAGCCAAGATAAGCGCTCTGGGGCCAACGTCCTGACTTTC. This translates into CASSQDKRSGANVLTF.

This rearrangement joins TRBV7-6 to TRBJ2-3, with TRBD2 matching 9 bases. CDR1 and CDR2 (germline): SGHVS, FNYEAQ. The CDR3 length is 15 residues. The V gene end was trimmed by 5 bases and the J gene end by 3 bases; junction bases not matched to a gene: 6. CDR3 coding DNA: TGTGCCAGCAGCGCCTCTAGCGGGGCTACAGATACGCAGTATTTT. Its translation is CASSASSGATDTQYF.

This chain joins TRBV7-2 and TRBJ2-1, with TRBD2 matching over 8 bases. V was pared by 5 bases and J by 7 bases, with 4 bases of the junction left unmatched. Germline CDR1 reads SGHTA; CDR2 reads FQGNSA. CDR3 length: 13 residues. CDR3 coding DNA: TGTGCCAGCAGCCGGACTAGCACGAATGAGCAGTTCTTC. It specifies CASSRTSTNEQFF.

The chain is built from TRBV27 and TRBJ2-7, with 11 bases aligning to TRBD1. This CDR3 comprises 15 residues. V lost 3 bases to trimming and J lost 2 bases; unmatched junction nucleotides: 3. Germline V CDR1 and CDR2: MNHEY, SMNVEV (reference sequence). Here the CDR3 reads CASSFRDRGTYEQYF. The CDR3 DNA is TGTGCCAGCAGTTTCCGGGACAGGGGGACCTACGAGCAGTACTTC.

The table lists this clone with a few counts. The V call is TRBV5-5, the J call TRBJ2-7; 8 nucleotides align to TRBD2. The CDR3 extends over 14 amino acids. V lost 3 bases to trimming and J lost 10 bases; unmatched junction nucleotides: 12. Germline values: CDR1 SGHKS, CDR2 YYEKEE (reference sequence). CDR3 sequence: CASSSGTSPRFQYF. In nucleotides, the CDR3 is TGTGCCAGCAGCTCCGGGACTAGTCCACGTTTTCAGTACTTC.

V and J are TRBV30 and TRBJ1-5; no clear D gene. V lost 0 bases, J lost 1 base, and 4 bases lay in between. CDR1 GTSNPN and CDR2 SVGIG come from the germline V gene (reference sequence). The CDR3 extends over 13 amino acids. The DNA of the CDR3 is TGTGCCTGGAGTGTTCAGAGCAATCAGCCCCAGCATTTT. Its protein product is CAWSVQSNQPQHF.

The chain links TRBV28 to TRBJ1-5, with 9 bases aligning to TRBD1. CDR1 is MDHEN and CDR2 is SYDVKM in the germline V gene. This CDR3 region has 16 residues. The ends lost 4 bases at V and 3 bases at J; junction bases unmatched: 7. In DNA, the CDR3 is TGTGCCAGCAGTTCCACAGACAGGGGGAACAATCAGCCCCAGCATTTT. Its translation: CASSSTDRGNNQPQHF. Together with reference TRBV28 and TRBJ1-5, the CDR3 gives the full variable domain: DVKVTQSSRYLVKRTGEKVFLECVQDMDHENMFWYRQDPGLGLRLIYFSYDVKMKEKGDIPEGYSVSREKKERFSLILESASTNQTSMYLCASSSTDRGNNQPQHFGDGTRLSIL.

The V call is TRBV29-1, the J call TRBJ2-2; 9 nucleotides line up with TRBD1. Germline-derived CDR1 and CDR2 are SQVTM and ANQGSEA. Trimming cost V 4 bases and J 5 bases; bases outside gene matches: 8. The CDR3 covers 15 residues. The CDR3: CSVGLQGAQTGELFF. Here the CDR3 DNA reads TGCAGCGTTGGGCTACAGGGGGCGCAAACCGGGGAGCTGTTTTTT.

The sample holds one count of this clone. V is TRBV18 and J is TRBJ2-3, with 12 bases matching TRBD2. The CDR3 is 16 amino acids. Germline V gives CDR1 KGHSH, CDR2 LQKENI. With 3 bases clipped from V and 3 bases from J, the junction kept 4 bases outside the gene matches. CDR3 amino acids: CASSPSLAGGTDTQYF. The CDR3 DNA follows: TGTGCCAGCTCACCCTCTCTAGCGGGAGGGACAGATACGCAGTATTTT.

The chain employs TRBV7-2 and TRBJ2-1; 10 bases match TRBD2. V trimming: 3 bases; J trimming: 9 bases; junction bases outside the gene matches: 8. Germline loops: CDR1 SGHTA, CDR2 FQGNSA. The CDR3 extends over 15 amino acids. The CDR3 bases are TGTGCCAGCAGCTTTAAAGCGGGAGGGGGTACTGAGCAGTTCTTC. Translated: CASSFKAGGGTEQFF.

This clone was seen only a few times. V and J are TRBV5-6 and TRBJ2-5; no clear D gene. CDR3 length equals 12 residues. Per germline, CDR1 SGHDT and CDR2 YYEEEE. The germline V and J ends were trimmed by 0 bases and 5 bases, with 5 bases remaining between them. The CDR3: CASSLARETQYF. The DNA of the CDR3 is TGTGCCAGCAGCTTGGCCCGGGAGACCCAGTACTTC.

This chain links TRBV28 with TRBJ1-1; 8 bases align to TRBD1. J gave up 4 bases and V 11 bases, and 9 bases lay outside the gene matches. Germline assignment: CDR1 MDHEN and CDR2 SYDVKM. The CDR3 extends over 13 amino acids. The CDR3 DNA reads TGTGCCTCTCTTCAGGGGGCGAGCACTGAAGCTTTCTTT. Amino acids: CASLQGASTEAFF.

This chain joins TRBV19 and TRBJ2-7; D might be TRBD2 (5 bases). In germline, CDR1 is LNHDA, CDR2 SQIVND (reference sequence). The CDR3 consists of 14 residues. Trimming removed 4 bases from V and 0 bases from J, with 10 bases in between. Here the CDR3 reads CASSRGQDSYEQYF. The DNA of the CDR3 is TGTGCCAGTAGTAGAGGGCAGGACTCCTACGAGCAGTACTTC.

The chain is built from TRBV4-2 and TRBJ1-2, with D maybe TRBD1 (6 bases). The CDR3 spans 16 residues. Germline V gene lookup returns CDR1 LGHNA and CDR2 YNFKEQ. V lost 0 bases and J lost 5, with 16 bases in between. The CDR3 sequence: CASSQDSDWGQYGYTF. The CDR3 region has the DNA TGTGCCAGCAGCCAAGATTCTGACTGGGGGCAGTATGGCTACACCTTC.

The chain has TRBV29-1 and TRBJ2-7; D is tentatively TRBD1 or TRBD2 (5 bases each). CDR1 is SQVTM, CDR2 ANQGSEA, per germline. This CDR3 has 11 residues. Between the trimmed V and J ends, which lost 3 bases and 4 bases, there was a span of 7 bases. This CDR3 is CSVDWGYEQYF. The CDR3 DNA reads TGCAGCGTTGATTGGGGGTACGAGCAGTACTTC.

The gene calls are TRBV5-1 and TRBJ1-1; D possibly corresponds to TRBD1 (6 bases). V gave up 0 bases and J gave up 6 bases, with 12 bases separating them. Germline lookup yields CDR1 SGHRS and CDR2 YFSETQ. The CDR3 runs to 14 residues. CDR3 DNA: TGCGCCAGCAGCTTGGATCTCAGGGGAGCTGAAGCTTTCTTT. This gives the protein CASSLDLRGAEAFF. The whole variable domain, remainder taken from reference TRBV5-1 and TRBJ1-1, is KAGVTQTPRYLIKTRGQQVTLSCSPISGHRSVSWYQQTPGQGLQFLFEYFSETQRNKGNFPGRFSGRQFSNSRSEMNVSTLELGDSALYLCASSLDLRGAEAFFGQGTRLTVV.

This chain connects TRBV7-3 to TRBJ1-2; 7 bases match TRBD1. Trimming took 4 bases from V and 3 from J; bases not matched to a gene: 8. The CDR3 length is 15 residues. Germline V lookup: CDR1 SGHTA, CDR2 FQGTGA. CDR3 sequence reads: CASSSQGGQDYGYTF. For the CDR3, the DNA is TGTGCCAGCAGCTCCCAGGGAGGACAGGACTATGGCTACACCTTC.

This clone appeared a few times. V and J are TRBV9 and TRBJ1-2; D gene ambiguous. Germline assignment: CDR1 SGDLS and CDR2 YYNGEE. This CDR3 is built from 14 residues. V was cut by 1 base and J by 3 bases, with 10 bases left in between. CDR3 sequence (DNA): TGTGCCAGCAGCGTATTTCCGGGTGACTATGGCTACACCTTC. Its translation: CASSVFPGDYGYTF.